This T cell receptor (beta chain) was obtained from a study of OX40 agonist ivuxolimab in advanced cancers. Across the study: The dose-escalation group included hepatocellular carcinoma, melanoma, renal cell carcinoma and head and neck cancer. One hepatocellular carcinoma and a couple of cutaneous melanoma patients partially responded.

Some clones are missing from TCRdb's copy, which holds only in-frame ones; the method was immunoSEQ multiplex PCR. The table shows some 66,000 clones, with roughly 84% occurring only once. Enrollment shut out patients with autoimmune disease history or systemic immunosuppression. At baseline, cycle 4 day 1, and cycle 7 day 1, blood was sampled. J gave up 5 bases and V 5 bases, and 5 bases lay outside the gene matches. This CDR3 is built from 15 residues. CDR1 LNHDA and CDR2 SQIVND come from the germline V gene (reference sequence). The V call is TRBV19, the J call TRBJ2-2; 10 nucleotides align to TRBD2. This TCR came from an adult with an advanced solid tumor such as melanoma, head and neck, liver or kidney cancer. The sample in question was CD4+ or CD8+ T cells sorted from blood, obtained in a trial of the OX40 agonist ivuxolimab. The CDR3 sequence is CASSRAGGYTGELFF. In DNA, the CDR3 is TGTGCCAGTAGTCGAGCGGGAGGGTATACCGGGGAGCTGTTTTTT.